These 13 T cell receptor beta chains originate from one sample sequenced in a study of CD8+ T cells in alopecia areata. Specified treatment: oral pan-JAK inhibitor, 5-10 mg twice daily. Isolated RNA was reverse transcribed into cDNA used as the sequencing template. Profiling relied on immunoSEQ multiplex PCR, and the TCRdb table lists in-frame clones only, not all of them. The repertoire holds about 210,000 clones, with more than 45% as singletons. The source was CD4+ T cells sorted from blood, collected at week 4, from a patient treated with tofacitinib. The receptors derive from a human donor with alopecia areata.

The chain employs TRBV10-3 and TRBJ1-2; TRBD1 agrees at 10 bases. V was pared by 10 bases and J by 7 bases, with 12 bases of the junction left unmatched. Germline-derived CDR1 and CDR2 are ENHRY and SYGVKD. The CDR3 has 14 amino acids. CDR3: CATNRQGANPGYTF. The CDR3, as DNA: TGTGCCACCAATCGACAGGGGGCGAATCCTGGCTACACCTTC.

CDR3 protein: CASSLGPGAITDTQYF. CDR3 nucleotide sequence: TGTGCCAGCAGCTTAGGGCCAGGGGCCATCACAGATACGCAGTATTTT. J is TRBJ2-3 and V is TRBV7-8; tentative D call: TRBD1 (6 bases). CDR1 is SGHVS and CDR2 is FQNEAQ in the germline V gene. CDR3 length: 16 amino acids. Deletions cut 1 base from V and 2 bases from J, with 13 bases between. Together with reference TRBV7-8 and TRBJ2-3, the CDR3 gives the full variable domain: GAGVSQSPRYKVAKRGQDVALRCDPISGHVSLFWYQQALGQGPEFLTYFQNEAQLDKSGLPSDRFFAERPEGSVSTLKIQRTQQEDSAVYLCASSLGPGAITDTQYFGPGTRLTVL.

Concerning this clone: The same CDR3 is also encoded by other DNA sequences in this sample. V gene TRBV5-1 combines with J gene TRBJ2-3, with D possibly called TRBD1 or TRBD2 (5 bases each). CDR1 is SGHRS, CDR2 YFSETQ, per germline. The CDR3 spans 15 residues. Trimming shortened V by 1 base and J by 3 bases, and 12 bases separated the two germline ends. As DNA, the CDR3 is TGCGCCAGCAGCTTGAGAGGGGTGAGGACAGATACGCAGTATTTT. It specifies CASSLRGVRTDTQYF.

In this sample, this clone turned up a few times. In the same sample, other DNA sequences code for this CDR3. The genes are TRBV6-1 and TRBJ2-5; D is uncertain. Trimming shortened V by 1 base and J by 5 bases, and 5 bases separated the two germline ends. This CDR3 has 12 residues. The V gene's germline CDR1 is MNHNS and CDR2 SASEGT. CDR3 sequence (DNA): TGTGCCAGCAGTGAAGGAGCTGAGACCCAGTACTTC. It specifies CASSEGAETQYF.

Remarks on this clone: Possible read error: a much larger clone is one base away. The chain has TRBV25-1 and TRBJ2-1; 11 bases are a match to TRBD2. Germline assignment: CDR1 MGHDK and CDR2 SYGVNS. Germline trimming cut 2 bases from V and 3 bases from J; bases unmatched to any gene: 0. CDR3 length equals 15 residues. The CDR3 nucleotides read TGTGCCAGCAGTGAAACTAGCGGGGGCTACAATGAGCAGTTCTTC. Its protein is CASSETSGGYNEQFF.

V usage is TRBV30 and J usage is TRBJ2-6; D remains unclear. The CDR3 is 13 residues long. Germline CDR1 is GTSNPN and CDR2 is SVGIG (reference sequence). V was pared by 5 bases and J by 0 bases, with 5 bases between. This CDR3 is CAWASSGANVLTF. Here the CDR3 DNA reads TGTGCCTGGGCCAGCTCTGGGGCCAACGTCCTGACTTTC.

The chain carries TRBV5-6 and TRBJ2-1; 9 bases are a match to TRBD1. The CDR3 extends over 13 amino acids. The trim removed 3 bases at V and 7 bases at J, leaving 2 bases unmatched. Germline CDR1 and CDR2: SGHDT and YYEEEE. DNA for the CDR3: TGTGCCAGCAGCTGGGGGACAGGGAATGAGCAGTTCTTC. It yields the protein CASSWGTGNEQFF.

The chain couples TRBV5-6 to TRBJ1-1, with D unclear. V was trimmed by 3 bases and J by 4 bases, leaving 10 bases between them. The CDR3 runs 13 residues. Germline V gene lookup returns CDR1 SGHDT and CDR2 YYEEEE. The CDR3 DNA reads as TGTGCCAGCAGCTCGACTCGGGGCACTGAAGCTTTCTTT. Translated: CASSSTRGTEAFF.

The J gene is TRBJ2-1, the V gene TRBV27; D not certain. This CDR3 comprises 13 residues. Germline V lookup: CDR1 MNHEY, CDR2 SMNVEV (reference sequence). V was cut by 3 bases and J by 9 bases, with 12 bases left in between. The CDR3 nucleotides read TGTGCCAGCAGTTTTCATCGCGGCGGTGAGCAGTTCTTC. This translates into CASSFHRGGEQFF.

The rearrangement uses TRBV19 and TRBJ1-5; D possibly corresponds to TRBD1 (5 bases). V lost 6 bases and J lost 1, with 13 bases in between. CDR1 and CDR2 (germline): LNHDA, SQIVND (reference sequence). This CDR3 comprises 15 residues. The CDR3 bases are TGTGCCAGTAGGGGCAGGGTTCGGAGCAATCAGCCCCAGCATTTT. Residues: CASRGRVRSNQPQHF. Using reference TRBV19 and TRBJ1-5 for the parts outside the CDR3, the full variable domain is DGGITQSPKYLFRKEGQNVTLSCEQNLNHDAMYWYRQDPGQGLRLIYYSQIVNDFQKGDIAEGYSVSREKKESFPLTVTSAQKNPTAFYLCASRGRVRSNQPQHFGDGTRLSIL.

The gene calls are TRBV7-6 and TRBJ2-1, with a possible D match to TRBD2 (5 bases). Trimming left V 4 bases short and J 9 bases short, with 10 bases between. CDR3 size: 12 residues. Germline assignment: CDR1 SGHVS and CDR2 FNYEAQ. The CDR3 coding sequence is TGTGCCAGCAGCTCGGACTGGAGTGAGCAGTTCTTC. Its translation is CASSSDWSEQFF.

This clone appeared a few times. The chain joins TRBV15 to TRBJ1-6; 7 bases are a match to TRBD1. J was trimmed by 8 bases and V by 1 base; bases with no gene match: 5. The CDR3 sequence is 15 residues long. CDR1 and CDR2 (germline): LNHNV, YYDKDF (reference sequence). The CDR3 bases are TGTGCCACCAGCAGAGGACAGGGTTTGGATTCACCCCTCCACTTT. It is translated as CATSRGQGLDSPLHF.

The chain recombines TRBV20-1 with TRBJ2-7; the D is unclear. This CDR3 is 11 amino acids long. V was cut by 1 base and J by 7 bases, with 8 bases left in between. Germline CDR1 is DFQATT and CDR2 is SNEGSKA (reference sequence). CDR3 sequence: CSARVGREQYF. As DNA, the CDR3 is TGCAGTGCTAGAGTCGGCAGGGAGCAGTACTTC.